These 5 T cell receptor beta chains came from one sample sequenced in a study of T cell changes during pregnancy in multiple sclerosis. Using immunoSEQ multiplex PCR, the repertoire was profiled, and TCRdb retains in-frame clones only, with some absent. The data contain roughly 40,000 clones, approximately 92% of them singletons. Here the sequenced sample was CD8+ T cells from peripheral blood mononuclear cells, taken in the first trimester of pregnancy. The receptors originated from a female donor with multiple sclerosis, enrolled in a pregnancy study.

The CDR3 nucleotides read TGTGCCACCCTGGACACATCGTGGGGGGGCGAGCAGTACTTC. Translated, it gives CATLDTSWGGEQYF. The V call is TRBV19, the J call TRBJ2-7; 7 nucleotides align to TRBD2. V was pared by 10 bases and J by 6 bases, with 15 bases of the junction left unmatched. CDR3 length: 14 amino acids. The germline gives CDR1 LNHDA, CDR2 SQIVND (reference sequence). The whole variable domain, filled in from reference TRBV19 and TRBJ2-7, reads DGGITQSPKYLFRKEGQNVTLSCEQNLNHDAMYWYRQDPGQGLRLIYYSQIVNDFQKGDIAEGYSVSREKKESFPLTVTSAQKNPTAFYLCATLDTSWGGEQYFGPGTRLTVT.

The chain carries TRBV7-2 and TRBJ2-1; 15 bases map to TRBD2. Germline V gene data show CDR1 as SGHTA and CDR2 as FQGNSA. V lost 5 bases and J lost 4; bases outside the gene matches: 0. The CDR3 is 15 amino acids. This CDR3 reads CASSGLAGGYNEQFF. CDR3 in DNA: TGTGCCAGCAGCGGACTAGCGGGGGGGTACAATGAGCAGTTCTTC.

This chain uses TRBV4-1 with TRBJ2-7; D perhaps matches TRBD1 (6 bases). This CDR3 contains 15 residues. Per the germline V gene, CDR1 is MGHRA and CDR2 is YSYEKL. V was pared by 4 bases and J by 1 base, with 14 bases between. CDR3 protein: CASSPQGMGSYEQYF. The CDR3 nucleotides read TGCGCCAGCAGCCCGCAGGGGATGGGATCCTACGAGCAGTACTTC.

CDR3 in amino acids: CASSQDWGTLEPQHF. CDR3 in DNA: TGCGCCAGCAGCCAAGATTGGGGGACATTGGAGCCCCAGCATTTT. The chain carries TRBV4-1 and TRBJ1-5, with a weak D call TRBD1 (6 bases). The CDR3 length is 15 residues. The V gene's germline CDR1 is MGHRA and CDR2 YSYEKL. V was clipped by 0 bases and J by 8 bases, with 14 bases between them.

The chain employs TRBV2 and TRBJ1-2, with D uncertain. The CDR3 length is 14 residues. Germline CDR1 reads SNHLY; CDR2 reads FYNNEI. Between the trimmed V and J ends, which lost 6 bases and 4 bases, there was a span of 15 bases. CDR3 DNA sequence: TGTGCCAGCAGGACACGCCAAGAGATCTATGGCTACACCTTC. This codes for CASRTRQEIYGYTF.